This T cell receptor (beta chain) emerged from a study of T cell responses to AZD1222 COVID-19 vaccine. Some clones are missing from TCRdb's copy, which holds only in-frame ones; the method was immunoSEQ multiplex PCR. This sample yields about 150,000 clones, of which 87% are seen a single time; around 0.99% belongs to the top ten. The CDR3 covers 15 residues. CDR1 and CDR2 (germline): SGHTS, YDEGEE. The V and J ends lost 0 bases and 4 bases respectively, with 13 bases between them. The sample in question was peripheral blood, obtained 28 days after the second AZD1222 dose. The rearrangement uses TRBV5-8 and TRBJ2-5; D could derive from TRBD1 or TRBD2 (6 bases each). The receptor's source is an adult who received the AZD1222 COVID-19 vaccine. The CDR3 reads CASSLAPGAGETQYF. CDR3 nucleotide sequence: TGTGCCAGCAGCTTGGCCCCGGGGGCTGGAGAGACCCAGTACTTC. Complete variable domain (other parts from reference TRBV5-8 and TRBJ2-5): EAGVTQSPTHLIKTRGQQATLRCSPISGHTSVYWYQQALGLGLQFLLWYDEGEERNRGNFPPRFSGRQFPNYSSELNVNALELEDSALYLCASSLAPGAGETQYFGPGTRLLVL.